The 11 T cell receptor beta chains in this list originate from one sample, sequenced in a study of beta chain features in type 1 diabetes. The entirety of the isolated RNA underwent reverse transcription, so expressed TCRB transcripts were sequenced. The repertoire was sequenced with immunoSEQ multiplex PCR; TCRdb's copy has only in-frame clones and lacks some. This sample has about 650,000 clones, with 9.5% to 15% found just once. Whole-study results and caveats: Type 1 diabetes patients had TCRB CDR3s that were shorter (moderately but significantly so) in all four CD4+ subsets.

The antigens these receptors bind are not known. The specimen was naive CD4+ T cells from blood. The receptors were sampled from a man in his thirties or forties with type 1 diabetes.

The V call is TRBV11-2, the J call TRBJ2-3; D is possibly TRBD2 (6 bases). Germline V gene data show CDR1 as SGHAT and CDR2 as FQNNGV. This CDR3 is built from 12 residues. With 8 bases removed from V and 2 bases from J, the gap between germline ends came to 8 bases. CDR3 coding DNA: TGTGCCAGCTCGGGAGCCACAGATACGCAGTATTTT. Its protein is CASSGATDTQYF.

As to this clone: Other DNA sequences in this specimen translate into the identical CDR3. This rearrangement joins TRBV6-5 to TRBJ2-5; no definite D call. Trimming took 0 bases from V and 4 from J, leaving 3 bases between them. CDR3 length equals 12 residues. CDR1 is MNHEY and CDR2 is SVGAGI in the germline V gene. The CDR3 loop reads CASSYSGETQYF. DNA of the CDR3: TGTGCCAGCAGTTACTCAGGAGAGACCCAGTACTTC.

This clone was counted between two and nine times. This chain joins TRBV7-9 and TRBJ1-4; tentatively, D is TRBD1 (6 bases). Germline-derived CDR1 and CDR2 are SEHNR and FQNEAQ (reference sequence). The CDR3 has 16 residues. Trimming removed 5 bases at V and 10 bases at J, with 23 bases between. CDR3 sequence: CASSLGGTRTKGKLFF. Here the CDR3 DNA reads TGTGCCAGCAGCCTAGGAGGGACACGCACAAAGGGAAAACTGTTTTTT.

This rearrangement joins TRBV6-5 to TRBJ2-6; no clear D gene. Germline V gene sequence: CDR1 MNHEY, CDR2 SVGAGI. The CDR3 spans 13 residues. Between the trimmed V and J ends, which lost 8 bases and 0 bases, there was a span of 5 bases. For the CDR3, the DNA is TGTGCCAGCGGCAGCTCTGGGGCCAACGTCCTGACTTTC. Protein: CASGSSGANVLTF.

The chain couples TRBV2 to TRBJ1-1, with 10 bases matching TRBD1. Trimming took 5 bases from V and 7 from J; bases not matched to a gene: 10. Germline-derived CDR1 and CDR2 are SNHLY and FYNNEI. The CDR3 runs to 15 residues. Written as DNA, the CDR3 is TGTGCCAGCAGTCTAGGGGGACAGGGGTATGGTGAAGCTTTCTTT. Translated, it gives CASSLGGQGYGEAFF.

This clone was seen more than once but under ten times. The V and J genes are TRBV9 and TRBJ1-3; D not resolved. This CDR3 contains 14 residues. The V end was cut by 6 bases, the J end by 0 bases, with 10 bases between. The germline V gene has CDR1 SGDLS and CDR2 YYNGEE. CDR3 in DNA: TGTGCCAGCAATGAGGGCTTCTCTGGAAACACCATATATTTT. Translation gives CASNEGFSGNTIYF.

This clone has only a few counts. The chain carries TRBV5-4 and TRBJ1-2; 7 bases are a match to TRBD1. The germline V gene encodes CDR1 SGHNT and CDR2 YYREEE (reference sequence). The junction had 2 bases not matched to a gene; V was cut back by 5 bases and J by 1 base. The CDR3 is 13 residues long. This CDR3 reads CASRQGLNYGYTF. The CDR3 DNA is TGTGCCAGCAGACAGGGGCTTAACTATGGCTACACCTTC.

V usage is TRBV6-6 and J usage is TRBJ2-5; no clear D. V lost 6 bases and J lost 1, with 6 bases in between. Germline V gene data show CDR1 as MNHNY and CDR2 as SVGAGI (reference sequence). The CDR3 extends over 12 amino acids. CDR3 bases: TGTGCCAGCAGCGGGCCCCAAGAGACCCAGTACTTC. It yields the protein CASSGPQETQYF.

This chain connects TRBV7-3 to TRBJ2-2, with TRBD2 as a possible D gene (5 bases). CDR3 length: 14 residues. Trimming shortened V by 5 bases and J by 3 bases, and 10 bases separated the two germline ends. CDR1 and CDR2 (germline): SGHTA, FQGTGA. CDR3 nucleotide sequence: TGTGCCAGCAGCCTCGGGATTCACACCGGGGAGCTGTTTTTT. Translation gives CASSLGIHTGELFF. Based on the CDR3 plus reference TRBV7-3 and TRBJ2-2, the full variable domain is GAGVSQTPSNKVTEKGKYVELRCDPISGHTALYWYRQSLGQGPEFLIYFQGTGAADDSGLPNDRFFAVRPEGSVSTLKIQRTERGDSAVYLCASSLGIHTGELFFGEGSRLTVL.

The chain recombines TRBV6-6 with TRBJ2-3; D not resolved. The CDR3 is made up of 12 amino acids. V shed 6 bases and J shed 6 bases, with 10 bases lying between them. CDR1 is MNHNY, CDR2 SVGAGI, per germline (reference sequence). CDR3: CASSLLGDTQYF. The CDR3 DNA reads TGTGCCAGCAGCCTTCTCGGGGATACGCAGTATTTT.

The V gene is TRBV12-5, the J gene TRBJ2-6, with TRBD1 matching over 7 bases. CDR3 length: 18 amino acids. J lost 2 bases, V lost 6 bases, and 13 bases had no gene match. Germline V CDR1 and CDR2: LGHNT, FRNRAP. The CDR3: CASGRTTGKIPGANVLTF. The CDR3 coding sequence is TGTGCTAGTGGCCGGACGACAGGGAAAATTCCTGGGGCCAACGTCCTGACTTTC.